This entry lists 25 T cell receptor beta chains sequenced from one sample in a study of regulatory T cells in long-lasting Graves disease. In building TCR beta libraries, iRepertoire HTBI primers were used together with Arm-PCR of CDR3 regions. TCRdb reanalysed the multiplex PCR reads using MiXCR and keeps one entry per CDR3 protein. The sample contains some 450,000 distinct CDR3 sequences, about 17% of which appear only once. Time point described: newly diagnosed GD, antithyroid drugs for less than 3 months. There was RNA extracted from PBMCs, and the TCR library was made from it. A further study also used this sample, focusing on T cells in Graves' hyperthyroidism and ophthalmopathy.

This sample comprised peripheral blood mononuclear cells (PBMCs), obtained at new diagnosis, from a patient treated with antithyroid drugs. Every receptor here comes from a woman in her 30s with Graves disease.

This clonotype was picked up a small number of times. The V gene is TRBV20-1, the J gene TRBJ1-3; the D gene is possibly TRBD1 (5 bases). This CDR3 spans 15 amino acids. The germline CDR1 and CDR2 sequences are DFQATT and SNEGSKA (reference sequence). V dropped 4 bases and J dropped 0 bases, with 13 bases sitting between them. CDR3 coding DNA: TGCAGTGCTAAAGGGGCACAGCGCTCTGGAAACACCATATATTTT. Residues: CSAKGAQRSGNTIYF.

This clonotype was seen just once. This sequence may be a read error, since a much larger clone differs from it by one base. The genes are TRBV5-4 and TRBJ2-7; weak D call: TRBD2 (6 bases). The CDR3 sequence is 13 residues long. Germline V gives CDR1 SGHNT, CDR2 YYREEE (reference sequence). The V and J ends lost 5 bases and 7 bases respectively, with 16 bases between them. The CDR3 coding sequence is TGTGCCAGCAGGTTCCAACGGGGGACGGAGCAGTACTTC. Translated: CASRFQRGTEQYF.

Details on this clonotype: This may be a read error, as it is one base from a much larger clone. This chain connects TRBV7-9 to TRBJ2-7, with 8 bases identical to TRBD1. The CDR3 has 19 amino acids. CDR1 and CDR2 from the germline V gene are SEHNR and FQNEAQ (reference sequence). V was pared by 5 bases and J by 6 bases, with 24 bases of the junction left unmatched. In DNA, the CDR3 is TGTGCCAGCAGCGCCCCGCGTCGGGGACAGGTACAGTATTTGGGCGAGCAGTACTTC. This gives the protein CASSAPRRGQVQYLGEQYF.

The gene calls are TRBV5-8 and TRBJ1-3; a weak D match, TRBD1 (6 bases). This CDR3 comprises 14 residues. From germline, CDR1 is SGHTS and CDR2 YDEGEE. Trimming took off 3 bases at V and 4 bases at J, with 11 bases between the two ends. This chain's CDR3 is CASSSPGGGNTIYF. In nucleotides, the CDR3 is TGTGCCAGCAGCTCCCCGGGGGGCGGAAACACCATATATTTT.

This clonotype has more than one count but fewer than ten. Relative to the germline gene, one junction end is altered; a read error may explain this. The chain is built from TRBV28 and TRBJ1-2; TRBD1 is a possible D gene (6 bases). CDR1 is MDHEN and CDR2 is SYDVKM in the germline V gene. CDR3 length equals 13 residues. The CDR3 DNA reads TGTGTCAGCAGATCCGGGACAACATATGGCTACACCTTC. It translates to CVSRSGTTYGYTF.

The rearrangement uses TRBV7-8 and TRBJ2-4; D not resolved. This CDR3 has 14 residues. Germline V gene data show CDR1 as SGHVS and CDR2 as FQNEAQ. The V end was cut by 2 bases, the J end by 1 base, with 6 bases between. CDR3 amino acids: CASSLRRAKNIQYF. Written as DNA, the CDR3 is TGTGCCAGCAGCTTAAGACGCGCCAAAAACATTCAGTACTTC. The full variable domain, in which reference TRBV7-8 and TRBJ2-4 provide the parts outside the CDR3, is GAGVSQSPRYKVAKRGQDVALRCDPISGHVSLFWYQQALGQGPEFLTYFQNEAQLDKSGLPSDRFFAERPEGSVSTLKIQRTQQEDSAVYLCASSLRRAKNIQYFGAGTRLSVL.

The chain recombines TRBV7-9 with TRBJ1-6; maybe TRBD1 (5 bases). Germline CDR1 reads SEHNR; CDR2 reads FQNEAQ (reference sequence). CDR3 size: 14 residues. The V gene lost 4 bases and the J gene lost 6 bases, with 10 bases spanning the gap. The CDR3 nucleotides read TGTGCCAGCAGCTCCGTGGGGGTTAATTCACCCCTCCACTTT. Amino acid sequence: CASSSVGVNSPLHF.

This clonotype was recorded at least ten times. V is TRBV7-2 and J is TRBJ2-7; D is unresolved. CDR3 size: 11 residues. V shed 3 bases and J shed 3 bases, with 3 bases lying between them. CDR1 and CDR2 from the germline V gene are SGHTA and FQGNSA. CDR3 sequence reads: CASSFNYEQYF. The CDR3 DNA reads as TGTGCCAGCAGCTTTAACTACGAGCAGTACTTC.

This clonotype has at least ten counts. V usage is TRBV7-9 and J usage is TRBJ1-5, with 8 bases aligning to TRBD1. Germline V gene sequence: CDR1 SEHNR, CDR2 FQNEAQ (reference sequence). Germline trimming cut 1 base from V and 0 bases from J; bases unmatched to any gene: 8. The CDR3 runs 18 residues. CDR3 sequence: CASSLVTGQGGSNQPQHF. DNA for the CDR3: TGTGCCAGCAGCTTAGTAACTGGACAGGGAGGTAGCAATCAGCCCCAGCATTTT.

This clonotype was seen many times. The V and J genes are TRBV20-1 and TRBJ2-1; D assignment may be TRBD1 or TRBD2 (5 bases each). The CDR3 length is 16 residues. V shed 0 bases and J shed 5 bases, with 17 bases lying between them. The germline V gene encodes CDR1 DFQATT and CDR2 SNEGSKA (reference sequence). CDR3 region: CSARDPSGTNNNEQFF. CDR3 nucleotide sequence: TGCAGTGCTAGAGACCCTTCCGGGACGAACAACAATGAGCAGTTCTTC.

This clonotype has just a few counts. This chain links TRBV12-3 or TRBV12-4 with TRBJ2-4; no firm D call. CDR3 length: 16 amino acids. V lost 6 bases to trimming and J lost 7 bases, with 22 bases between them. In nucleotides, the CDR3 is TGTGCCAGCAGCCATGTAACAATTGGGTTGGGGAACATTCAGTACTTC. Protein product: CASSHVTIGLGNIQYF.

This clonotype was recorded many times. The chain combines TRBV11-2 with TRBJ1-2; D remains unclear. From germline, CDR1 is SGHAT and CDR2 FQNNGV. V shed 1 base and J shed 8 bases, with 8 bases lying between them. This CDR3 has 12 residues. The CDR3 nucleotides are TGTGCCAGCAGCTTAGCGGCATACGGCTACACCTTC. As protein: CASSLAAYGYTF.

This clonotype was picked up many times. The V gene is TRBV15, the J gene TRBJ2-7, with D possibly being TRBD2 (6 bases). Trimming removed 3 bases from V and 3 bases from J, with 27 bases in between. This CDR3 spans 19 amino acids. The germline gives CDR1 LNHNV, CDR2 YYDKDF (reference sequence). The CDR3 loop is CATSSPTPLSGPGGYEQYF. As DNA, the CDR3 is TGTGCCACCAGCAGCCCCACCCCGCTTAGCGGCCCCGGGGGCTACGAGCAGTACTTC.

The chain is built from TRBV20-1 and TRBJ2-2; 8 nucleotides align to TRBD1. The CDR3 runs 15 residues. With V trimmed by 4 bases and J by 7 bases, 11 bases remained unmatched. CDR1 is DFQATT and CDR2 is SNEGSKA in the germline V gene (reference sequence). The CDR3 here is CSAILRDRPHGELFF. CDR3 sequence (DNA): TGCAGTGCTATTCTCCGGGACAGGCCCCACGGGGAGCTGTTTTTT.

CDR3 sequence (DNA): TGTGCCAGCAGCAGGGTTACGGCTAATGAAAAACTGTTTTTT. The encoded protein is CASSRVTANEKLFF. The gene calls are TRBV7-9 and TRBJ1-4; D call uncertain. The CDR3 length is 14 residues. The germline V gene encodes CDR1 SEHNR and CDR2 FQNEAQ (reference sequence). Trimming took 5 bases from V and 3 from J, leaving 10 bases between them.

The chain recombines TRBV19 with TRBJ1-2; 7 bases agree with TRBD1. This CDR3 contains 13 residues. V was clipped by 7 bases and J by 11 bases; unmatched bases: 13. Germline assignment: CDR1 LNHDA and CDR2 SQIVND (reference sequence). CDR3 region: CASTQGSGTEYTF. The CDR3, as DNA: TGTGCCAGTACTCAGGGTTCGGGGACAGAGTACACCTTC.

This clonotype was seen at least ten times. The rearrangement links TRBV27 to TRBJ2-7; 7 bases map to TRBD2. Trimming at V came to 8 bases and at J to 1 base, leaving 5 bases not matched to a gene. The germline V gene has CDR1 MNHEY and CDR2 SMNVEV (reference sequence). The CDR3 has 13 residues. DNA for the CDR3: TGTGCCAGCGGGCTAGCGGAGTCCTACGAGCAGTACTTC. Translation gives CASGLAESYEQYF.

This clonotype was counted only a few times. The V and J genes are TRBV19 and TRBJ2-1, with TRBD2 matching over 11 bases. With V trimmed by 6 bases and J by 15 bases, 7 bases remained unmatched. CDR1 is LNHDA, CDR2 SQIVND, per germline (reference sequence). The CDR3 loop spans 12 amino acids. In DNA, the CDR3 is TGTGCCAGTAGCTATACGGGACTAGCGGTGTTCTTC. This sequence encodes CASSYTGLAVFF.

There are a few counts of this clonotype. The chain uses TRBV7-6 and TRBJ2-7; 8 nucleotides align to TRBD2. Germline V gives CDR1 SGHVS, CDR2 FNYEAQ. J was trimmed by 5 bases and V by 0 bases; bases with no gene match: 12. The CDR3 spans 17 residues. CDR3 loop: CASSLAGLAGGVDEQYF. The CDR3 bases are TGTGCCAGCAGCTTAGCGGGACTGGCGGGAGGAGTTGACGAGCAGTACTTC.

This clonotype was found many times. This chain connects TRBV2 to TRBJ2-1; D gene uncertain. CDR3 length: 15 residues. The germline V and J ends were trimmed by 6 bases and 4 bases, with 16 bases remaining between them. Germline-derived CDR1 and CDR2 are SNHLY and FYNNEI. CDR3 residues: CASRKDRGEYNEQFF. The DNA of the CDR3 is TGTGCCAGCAGGAAGGATCGAGGCGAATACAATGAGCAGTTCTTC.

This clonotype was recorded at least ten times. V and J are TRBV20-1 and TRBJ2-1; 10 nucleotides agree with TRBD2. This CDR3 has 12 amino acids. From germline, CDR1 is DFQATT and CDR2 SNEGSKA (reference sequence). The V and J ends lost 3 bases and 7 bases, in that order; junction bases with no gene match: 0. This CDR3 is CSASSGRNEQFF. In nucleotides, the CDR3 is TGCAGTGCTAGTAGCGGGAGGAATGAGCAGTTCTTC.

This clonotype was recorded at least ten times. This chain connects TRBV6-1 to TRBJ1-1; D perhaps matches TRBD1 (5 bases). Germline V CDR1 and CDR2: MNHNS, SASEGT. Trimming shortened V by 7 bases and J by 4 bases, and 13 bases separated the two germline ends. CDR3 size: 13 residues. The CDR3 nucleotides read TGTGCCAGCACGAAGGGGTTAGGCACTGAAGCTTTCTTT. It specifies CASTKGLGTEAFF.

This clonotype was seen many times. V and J are TRBV7-2 and TRBJ2-1, with D tentatively TRBD2 (5 bases). The CDR3 is 12 residues long. Germline V CDR1 and CDR2: SGHTA, FQGNSA. Trimming left V 5 bases short and J 9 bases short, with 11 bases between. Here the CDR3 DNA reads TGTGCCAGCAGCCCGAGGGCGGGTGAGCAGTTCTTC. Translating it yields CASSPRAGEQFF.

This rearrangement joins TRBV27 to TRBJ2-3, with TRBD1 identical over 11 bases. Trimming removed 2 bases from V and 3 bases from J; junction bases left unmatched: 1. This CDR3 has 15 residues. CDR1 is MNHEY, CDR2 SMNVEV, per germline (reference sequence). The CDR3 DNA is TGTGCCAGCAGTTTAGGGGACAGGGGGACAGATACGCAGTATTTT. Amino acids: CASSLGDRGTDTQYF.

Many counts were recorded for this clonotype. The rearrangement joins TRBV28 to TRBJ2-1; no reliable D call. The germline V gene encodes CDR1 MDHEN and CDR2 SYDVKM. V lost 6 bases, J lost 10 bases, and 13 bases lay in between. This CDR3 has 12 residues. In DNA, the CDR3 is TGTGCCAGCAGCCTTGCCAGCCGAGAGCAGTTCTTC. Translation: CASSLASREQFF.